The clone carrying this TCR beta chain has only a few counts. Its antigen is still unknown. This sample stems from a study of T cells after yellow fever vaccination. Study-wide points: A weaker but faster secondary response was observed, peaking on day 5 versus 15. Most clones from primary vaccination resurfaced after the booster (about 96% CD4, 75% to 90% CD8).

The CDR3 loop spans 14 amino acids. V was cut by 5 bases and J by 5 bases, with 16 bases left in between. Germline V CDR1 and CDR2: MNHEY, SVGEGT. The study made its TCR cDNA through 5'RACE template switching. That step introduced a universal primer site along with UMIs. TCRdb re-called the 5' RACE reads through MiXCR, storing one row per CDR3 protein. The sample contains approximately 550,000 distinct CDR3 sequences, approximately 21% of which appear only once. The chain combines TRBV6-2 or TRBV6-3 with TRBJ2-7; the D gene is possibly TRBD1 (6 bases). Source: PBMCs, taken 15 days after the yellow fever booster vaccination. This clonotype was sampled from a man between 25 and 39 years old who received the YFV17D yellow fever vaccine. This chain's CDR3 is CASSLGRGTNEQYF. CDR3 sequence (DNA): TGTGCCAGCAGTCTCGGCAGGGGCACTAACGAGCAGTACTTC.